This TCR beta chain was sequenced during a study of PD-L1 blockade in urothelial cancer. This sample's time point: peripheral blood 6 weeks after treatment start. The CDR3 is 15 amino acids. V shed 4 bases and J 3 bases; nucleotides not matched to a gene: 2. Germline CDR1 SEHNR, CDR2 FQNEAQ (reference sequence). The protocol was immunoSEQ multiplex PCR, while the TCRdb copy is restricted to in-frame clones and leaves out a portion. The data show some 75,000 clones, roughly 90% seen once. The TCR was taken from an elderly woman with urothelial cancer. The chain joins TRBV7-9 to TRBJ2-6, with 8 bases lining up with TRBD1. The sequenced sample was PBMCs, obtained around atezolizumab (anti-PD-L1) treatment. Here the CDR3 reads CASSSRGLGANVLTF. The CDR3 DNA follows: TGTGCCAGCAGCTCCAGGGGGCTTGGGGCCAACGTCCTGACTTTC.